This T cell receptor beta chain was sequenced in a study of blood T cell repertoires in COVID-19. Profiling relied on immunoSEQ multiplex PCR, and the TCRdb table lists in-frame clones only, not all of them. The sample records a few hundred thousand clones, around 87% being singletons. Trimming cost V 4 bases and J 6 bases, with 14 bases left between them. Germline CDR1 reads MGHRA; CDR2 reads YSYEKL. CDR3 length equals 14 residues. The sequenced sample was PBMCs or T cells enriched from blood (not recorded which). The receptor's source is a woman between 35 and 50 years old who had recovered from COVID-19. The chain has TRBV4-1 and TRBJ2-3; TRBD1 might be the D (5 bases). CDR3 residues: CASSRELQGDTQYF. DNA for the CDR3: TGCGCCAGCAGCCGAGAGCTTCAGGGCGATACGCAGTATTTT.